The text below deals with one TCR beta chain. Its antigen is not identified. Next came a second PCR, run for roughly 6 to 11 cycles, which used a sample-barcoded 5' primer along with a J-beta primer mix. CDR3-containing paired-end reads numbered at least 2.5 million in each sample. MiXCR was run by TCRdb on the 5' RACE reads, yielding one entry per CDR3 protein. The data contain roughly 730,000 distinct CDR3 sequences, around three fifths of them seen just once; the ten biggest clones take up 20% to 30%. Germline V gene sequence: CDR1 MDHEN, CDR2 SYDVKM. The CDR3 has 16 residues. Each donor's blood draw was roughly 10 milliliters of peripheral blood. This sample is part of a study of blood T cells in healthy people across ages. The study, taken as a whole, reports: Naive T cell percentage showed a strong correlation with the diversity of TCR beta. Versus aged donors, long-lived donors had higher diversity and more naive CD4+ cells.

The V call is TRBV28, the J call TRBJ2-4; TRBD1 matches at 8 bases. The DNA end lines up better with TRBJ2-7; the J call may be wrong. The TCR comes from a man in his forties in good health. What was sequenced was blood. The CDR3 sequence is CASRVASQGALYEQYF. The CDR3 region has the DNA TGTGCCAGCAGAGTAGCGTCGCAGGGGGCCCTATACGAGCAGTACTTC.